This T cell receptor (beta chain) was identified in a study of pediatric ulcerative colitis. General study points: Clonal expansions reduced rectal repertoire diversity in acute severe colitis. Blood-rectal clonal overlap within each person was significantly higher in ulcerative colitis patients than controls. Repertoires came from total lymphocyte DNA, so rare subsets like regulatory T cells may be missed. Blood samples from a couple of patients yielded substantially fewer templates and were excluded from blood-rectal overlap analysis.

From germline, CDR1 is SQVTM and CDR2 ANQGSEA. This CDR3 region has 12 residues. Between the trimmed V and J ends, which lost 4 bases and 7 bases, there was a span of 10 bases. Assay: immunoSEQ multiplex PCR; the TCRdb copy retains only in-frame clones and omits some. The sample consists of around 64,000 clones, 77% of them appearing once. Details on this clone: Its antigen is not identified.

This chain connects TRBV29-1 to TRBJ1-4, with a tentative D call TRBD1 (5 bases). Specimen: blood. The TCR originated in a boy between 10 and 17 years old with moderate ulcerative colitis. As DNA, the CDR3 is TGCAGCGTTGTCTTTCAGGGTGAAAAACTGTTTTTT. Translation gives CSVVFQGEKLFF.